The 10 T cell receptor beta chains listed next were all sequenced from one sample in a study of cytomegalovirus exposure and HLA in healthy donors. PCR used 60 Vbeta primers and 13 Jbeta primers. Profiled with immunoSEQ multiplex PCR; TCRdb holds only in-frame clones, not every one. The table lists 200,000 to 250,000 clones, approximately 80% of them singletons. Sequencing used PBMCs. These receptors originate from a woman in her forties in good health and CMV-seronegative.

The chain combines TRBV29-1 with TRBJ2-1, with D unclear. Trimming took 3 bases from V and 0 from J, leaving 12 bases between them. This CDR3 comprises 15 residues. Germline V gene lookup returns CDR1 SQVTM and CDR2 ANQGSEA. CDR3 residues: CSVEQAPSSYNEQFF. CDR3 coding DNA: TGCAGCGTTGAGCAGGCACCGAGCTCCTACAATGAGCAGTTCTTC.

The chain links TRBV27 to TRBJ1-2, with D tentatively TRBD1 (6 bases). V was cut by 3 bases and J by 2 bases, with 16 bases left in between. This CDR3 has 16 residues. Germline CDR1 is MNHEY and CDR2 is SMNVEV (reference sequence). The CDR3 nucleotides are TGTGCCAGCAGTTTGACAGGAGGCATTAAGAACTATGGCTACACCTTC. Its protein product is CASSLTGGIKNYGYTF.

The chain combines TRBV6-5 with TRBJ1-1; the D is unclear. The CDR3 runs 15 residues. Germline-derived CDR1 and CDR2 are MNHEY and SVGAGI. Deletions cut 1 base from V and 1 base from J, with 10 bases between. The CDR3 sequence is CASSYFSTPNTEAFF. As DNA, the CDR3 is TGTGCCAGCAGTTACTTTTCTACGCCGAACACTGAAGCTTTCTTT.

CDR3 sequence: CASTYGGTIYF. In DNA form, the CDR3 reads TGTGCCAGCACCTACGGGGGCACCATATATTTT. The chain carries TRBV6-5 and TRBJ1-3; TRBD1 might be the D (5 bases). Between the trimmed V and J ends, which lost 7 bases and 9 bases, there was a span of 10 bases. Germline V gene lookup returns CDR1 MNHEY and CDR2 SVGAGI. The CDR3 is 11 residues long.

This clone was found once. V gene TRBV27 combines with J gene TRBJ1-5; 7 nucleotides agree with TRBD1. The germline gives CDR1 MNHEY, CDR2 SMNVEV (reference sequence). This CDR3 has 15 residues. Losses at the gene ends were 6 bases for V and 0 bases for J; bases not matched to a gene: 5. Here the CDR3 reads CASRQQGYSNQPQHF. DNA for the CDR3: TGTGCCAGCAGACAACAGGGGTATAGCAATCAGCCCCAGCATTTT.

This clone was picked up one time. This sequence joins TRBV11-1 and TRBJ1-1; D remains unclear. Between the trimmed V and J ends, which lost 4 bases and 4 bases, there was a span of 13 bases. This CDR3 has 14 amino acids. Germline lookup yields CDR1 SGHAT and CDR2 FQDESV (reference sequence). The CDR3 sequence is CASSYLVEGTEAFF. For the CDR3, the DNA is TGTGCCAGCAGCTACCTTGTGGAGGGCACTGAAGCTTTCTTT.

This clone was seen a single time. The chain uses TRBV7-2 and TRBJ1-2; tentatively, D is TRBD1 (6 bases). This CDR3 has 13 amino acids. The germline CDR1 and CDR2 sequences are SGHTA and FQGNSA. V dropped 6 bases and J dropped 8 bases, with 16 bases sitting between them. DNA for the CDR3: TGTGCCAGCAGAGCACAGGGCATCACCGGCTACACCTTC. It codes for CASRAQGITGYTF.

The chain uses TRBV5-6 and TRBJ2-4, with 7 bases aligning to TRBD1. The CDR3 has 15 residues. V was clipped by 7 bases and J by 6 bases; unmatched bases: 13. The germline V gene encodes CDR1 SGHDT and CDR2 YYEEEE. CDR3 sequence: CASSWIGSGGNIQYF. CDR3 sequence (DNA): TGTGCCAGCTCCTGGATAGGATCAGGGGGAAACATTCAGTACTTC.

In this sample, this clone turned up a few times. The chain links TRBV6-4 to TRBJ1-1; TRBD1 might be the D (5 bases). Trimming left V 3 bases short and J 4 bases short, with 12 bases between. The germline V gene encodes CDR1 MRHNA and CDR2 SNTAGT. CDR3 length equals 14 residues. The DNA for the CDR3 is TGTGCCAGCAGTGAGGGGGGATTTACCACTGAAGCTTTCTTT. Amino acids: CASSEGGFTTEAFF.

Turning to this clone: At one end the junction does not follow the germline gene, possibly because of a read error. This chain joins TRBV6-1 and TRBJ1-2, with a tentative D call TRBD1 (6 bases). CDR3 length: 14 amino acids. CDR1 and CDR2 (germline): MNHNS, SASEGT. The CDR3 spells CASSLGQTNYGYPF. As DNA, the CDR3 is TGTGCCAGCAGTTTAGGACAGACCAACTATGGCTACCCCTTC.